This TCR beta chain was recovered during a study of shared clonotypes between healthy human individuals. Study-level results: Four donors had roughly 5% of their naive CD4 clonotypes in common.

About this clone itself: Antigen unknown.

TCRdb's table, derived via immunoSEQ multiplex PCR, lists solely in-frame clones and lacks some. The table records approximately 2,000,000 clones, about 90% of them present only once. The donors, all of them Caucasian adults, lived in Nashville, Tennessee. A CD45RA+ naive subset and a CD45RA-negative memory subset were split from CD4+ cells. V was cut by 5 bases and J by 0 bases, with 10 bases left in between. The germline CDR1 and CDR2 sequences are MNHEY and SMNVEV (reference sequence). CDR3 length equals 14 residues. The clonotype was recovered from a man younger than 35 in good health. Some clones in this sample may be carry-over from other donors' samples. Sequencing used naive CD4+ T cells from PBMCs. The subset: CD45RA+ positively selected. The gene calls are TRBV27 and TRBJ2-5; D is possibly TRBD1 (5 bases). The CDR3 here is CASSKGAHQETQYF. CDR3 nucleotide sequence: TGTGCCAGCAGTAAAGGGGCCCACCAAGAGACCCAGTACTTC.